Below, 20 T cell receptor beta chains from the same sample are listed, as sequenced in a study of cytomegalovirus exposure and HLA in healthy donors. The study ran its PCR with 60 Vbeta and 13 Jbeta primers. Profiled with immunoSEQ multiplex PCR; TCRdb holds only in-frame clones, not every one. This sample has fewer than 110,000 clones, with approximately 66% found just once. Material: PBMCs. These receptors all come from a woman between 50 and 59 years old in good health and CMV-seronegative.

This clone was counted once. This CDR3 reads CASRGGGETQYF. For the CDR3, the DNA is TGTGCCAGTAGGGGTGGTGGAGAAACGCAGTATTTT. The chain is built from TRBV25-1 and TRBJ2-3, with D possibly matching TRBD1 (5 bases). The ends were cut back, 9 bases at V and 9 bases at J, with 16 bases in the middle. CDR3 size: 12 residues. CDR1 is MGHDK, CDR2 SYGVNS, per germline. The variable domain in full, completed from reference TRBV25-1 and TRBJ2-3, reads EADIYQTPRYLVIGTGKKITLECSQTMGHDKMYWYQQDPGMELHLIHYSYGVNSTEKGDLSSESTVSRIRTEHFPLTLESARPSHTSQYLCASRGGGETQYFGPGTRLTVL.

The V and J genes are TRBV29-1 and TRBJ2-1; the D gene is possibly TRBD1 (6 bases). V lost 6 bases, J lost 6 bases, and 6 bases lay in between. This CDR3 is 10 amino acids long. Germline V CDR1 and CDR2: SQVTM, ANQGSEA. The CDR3 bases are TGCAGCGTACAGGGCAATGAGCAGTTCTTC. Amino acids: CSVQGNEQFF.

The chain recombines TRBV6-5 with TRBJ2-1; 9 nucleotides agree with TRBD2. From germline, CDR1 is MNHEY and CDR2 SVGAGI. The length of the CDR3 is 12 residues. The junction had 8 bases not matched to a gene; V was cut back by 8 bases and J by 12 bases. CDR3 bases: TGTGCCAGCGGGACCCCGGGACTAGCGCAGTTCTTC. Residues: CASGTPGLAQFF.

This clone was seen only once. The V call is TRBV6-5, the J call TRBJ2-2, with D perhaps matching TRBD1 (6 bases). This CDR3 has 15 residues. V was clipped by 2 bases and J by 8 bases, with 15 bases between them. The germline V gene encodes CDR1 MNHEY and CDR2 SVGAGI. This CDR3 reads CASSYRSGDGGELFF. CDR3 DNA sequence: TGTGCCAGCAGTTACCGGTCAGGGGACGGAGGGGAGCTGTTTTTT.

This clone was counted only a few times. V usage is TRBV5-1 and J usage is TRBJ2-1, with 10 positions matching TRBD2. J was trimmed by 3 bases and V by 4 bases; bases with no gene match: 7. Germline loops: CDR1 SGHRS, CDR2 YFSETQ. This CDR3 has 16 amino acids. The CDR3 nucleotides are TGCGCCAGCAGCCCGGATCTAGCGGGGGACTACAATGAGCAGTTCTTC. Translated: CASSPDLAGDYNEQFF.

This clone appeared a few times. This chain joins TRBV10-3 and TRBJ1-2; 8 bases map to TRBD1. Germline trimming cut 6 bases from V and 4 bases from J; bases unmatched to any gene: 7. The CDR3 runs 14 residues. The germline V gene encodes CDR1 ENHRY and CDR2 SYGVKD. As DNA, the CDR3 is TGTGCCATCAGCGGACAGGGTGAGCCCTATGGCTACACCTTC. Translated: CAISGQGEPYGYTF.

V gene TRBV18 combines with J gene TRBJ1-5; tentatively, D is TRBD1 (5 bases). The length of the CDR3 is 14 residues. Per the germline V gene, CDR1 is KGHSH and CDR2 is LQKENI. With 5 bases removed from V and 3 bases from J, the gap between germline ends came to 11 bases. The CDR3 spells CASSKGNDNQPQHF. Written as DNA, the CDR3 is TGTGCCAGCTCAAAGGGGAACGACAATCAGCCCCAGCATTTT.

This chain uses TRBV15 with TRBJ1-2, with TRBD1 identical over 8 bases. This CDR3 region has 13 residues. Unmatched junction bases numbered 2, after V lost 5 bases and J lost 3 bases. The V gene's germline CDR1 is LNHNV and CDR2 YYDKDF (reference sequence). The CDR3 protein is CATSPDRDYGYTF. The CDR3 nucleotides read TGTGCCACCAGCCCGGACAGGGACTATGGCTACACCTTC.

This chain links TRBV7-8 with TRBJ2-3, with 8 nucleotides matching TRBD2. Germline values: CDR1 SGHVS, CDR2 FQNEAQ. V dropped 4 bases and J dropped 3; count of bases not matched to a gene: 6. The CDR3 spans 15 residues. The CDR3 spells CASSYFGGVTDTQYF. CDR3 sequence (DNA): TGTGCCAGCAGCTACTTCGGGGGGGTAACAGATACGCAGTATTTT.

The V gene is TRBV7-8, the J gene TRBJ1-5, with 7 bases matching TRBD1. This CDR3 spans 18 amino acids. V shed 8 bases and J 4 bases; nucleotides not matched to a gene: 20. Germline CDR1 is SGHVS and CDR2 is FQNEAQ. The CDR3 here is CASAVLAQGNEANQPQHF. The CDR3 coding sequence is TGTGCCAGCGCTGTCCTAGCACAGGGGAATGAGGCGAATCAGCCCCAGCATTTT.

This clone was detected a few times. The rearrangement uses TRBV29-1 and TRBJ2-1; 9 positions agree with TRBD2. CDR3 length: 14 amino acids. V shed 5 bases and J 7 bases; nucleotides not matched to a gene: 9. Looked up from germline, CDR1 is SQVTM and CDR2 is ANQGSEA. The CDR3: CSVRGGRAENEQFF. CDR3 DNA sequence: TGCAGCGTTCGAGGCGGGAGGGCCGAGAATGAGCAGTTCTTC.

The V call is TRBV7-2, the J call TRBJ2-7, with TRBD2 identical over 10 bases. After removal of 3 bases from V and 3 bases from J, the junction contained 8 bases not matched to a gene. The CDR3 totals 16 residues. Per germline, CDR1 SGHTA and CDR2 FQGNSA. Here the CDR3 DNA reads TGTGCCAGCAGCTTTGAGTCTAGCGGGAGATTCTACGAGCAGTACTTC. This encodes CASSFESSGRFYEQYF.

The chain has TRBV9 and TRBJ2-1, with TRBD2 matching over 12 bases. After removal of 3 bases from V and 7 bases from J, the junction contained 5 bases not matched to a gene. Per germline, CDR1 SGDLS and CDR2 YYNGEE. The CDR3 extends over 15 amino acids. CDR3 residues: CASSETSGRLNEQFF. The CDR3 DNA is TGTGCCAGCAGCGAGACTAGCGGGAGATTGAATGAGCAGTTCTTC.

This clone is a singleton in its sample. This chain joins TRBV19 and TRBJ2-3; TRBD1 aligns across 9 bases. Germline-derived CDR1 and CDR2 are LNHDA and SQIVND (reference sequence). Trimming cost V 1 base and J 2 bases; bases outside gene matches: 4. The CDR3 runs to 16 residues. CDR3: CASSIGTGVTTDTQYF. The CDR3, as DNA: TGTGCCAGTAGTATAGGGACAGGGGTGACCACAGATACGCAGTATTTT.

This clone came up a few times. The V and J genes are TRBV5-4 and TRBJ2-5, with TRBD2 matching 9 bases. This CDR3 has 17 residues. The V and J ends lost 2 bases and 4 bases, in that order; junction bases with no gene match: 12. Germline lookup yields CDR1 SGHNT and CDR2 YYREEE (reference sequence). Here the CDR3 DNA reads TGTGCCAGCAGCTTCCTCGGGGAAGCGGGGGGCCCAGAGACCCAGTACTTC. Residues: CASSFLGEAGGPETQYF. The variable domain in full, with the rest retrieved from reference TRBV5-4 and TRBJ2-5, is ETGVTQSPTHLIKTRGQQVTLRCSSQSGHNTVSWYQQALGQGPQFIFQYYREEENGRGNFPPRFSGLQFPNYSSELNVNALELDDSALYLCASSFLGEAGGPETQYFGPGTRLLVL.

The chain has TRBV6-1 and TRBJ1-2; TRBD1 is a possible D gene (6 bases). Trimming stripped 7 bases from V and 4 bases from J, with 19 bases between. There are 15 residues in the CDR3. The germline V gene encodes CDR1 MNHNS and CDR2 SASEGT. CDR3 protein: CASTRLNQGIYGYTF. For the CDR3, the DNA is TGTGCCAGCACACGCCTTAATCAGGGGATCTATGGCTACACCTTC.

The rearrangement uses TRBV11-2 and TRBJ1-2; D not resolved. Germline V gene lookup returns CDR1 SGHAT and CDR2 FQNNGV. This CDR3 region has 14 residues. Trimming shortened V by 4 bases and J by 4 bases, and 13 bases separated the two germline ends. CDR3 sequence reads: CASSSSRFPYGYTF. The CDR3, as DNA: TGTGCCAGCAGCTCCAGCAGGTTCCCCTATGGCTACACCTTC.

The CDR3 sequence is CASSLAQGHNQPQHF. The CDR3 coding sequence is TGTGCCAGCAGCTTAGCCCAGGGTCACAATCAGCCCCAGCATTTT. This chain links TRBV7-2 with TRBJ1-5, with D possibly being TRBD1 (5 bases). The CDR3 runs 15 residues. V was pared by 0 bases and J by 3 bases, with 9 bases between. CDR1 and CDR2 (germline): SGHTA, FQGNSA.

This clone has only one observation. The gene calls are TRBV12-5 and TRBJ2-7; 8 bases agree with TRBD1. Losses at the gene ends were 6 bases for V and 5 bases for J; bases not matched to a gene: 12. Germline V gene sequence: CDR1 LGHNT, CDR2 FRNRAP. This CDR3 region has 15 residues. CDR3: CASGPTGGVIDEQYF. The CDR3 bases are TGTGCTAGTGGACCCACAGGGGGTGTTATCGACGAGCAGTACTTC.

This chain joins TRBV4-1 and TRBJ1-3; D perhaps matches TRBD1 (5 bases). Germline V gene data show CDR1 as MGHRA and CDR2 as YSYEKL. Between the trimmed V and J ends, which lost 0 bases and 3 bases, there was a span of 21 bases. CDR3 length: 19 residues. CDR3 DNA: TGCGCCAGCAGCCAAGAATACCCTGGGGGGGGGAGCTTTGGAAACACCATATATTTT. It codes for CASSQEYPGGGSFGNTIYF.